This T cell receptor beta chain was profiled in a study of Graves' ophthalmopathy and Graves' hyperthyroidism. With 5 bases removed from V and 6 bases from J, the gap between germline ends came to 17 bases. Germline V gene sequence: CDR1 SGHAT, CDR2 FQNNGV. This CDR3 has 14 amino acids. RNA transcripts yielded amplified TCR beta CDR3 regions. After a first-round RT-PCR with HTBI primers, a second-round multiplex PCR was run. TCRdb analysed the multiplex PCR reads with MiXCR anew, one entry per CDR3 protein. The sample consists of 650,000 to 900,000 distinct CDR3 sequences, roughly 40% of them appearing once.

This clonotype originated in an adult man with Graves' ophthalmopathy. Input material: peripheral blood. The rearrangement uses TRBV11-2 and TRBJ2-7, with D possibly matching TRBD2 (6 bases). CDR3 sequence (DNA): TGTGCCAGCAGCCTCGGGGGATCGCTCCTCGAGCAGTACTTC. It encodes CASSLGGSLLEQYF.